This T cell receptor (beta chain) is from a study of T cells in Graves' hyperthyroidism and ophthalmopathy. There are 16 residues in the CDR3. Germline-derived CDR1 and CDR2 are MNHEY and SMNVEV (reference sequence). Losses at the gene ends were 5 bases for V and 4 bases for J; bases not matched to a gene: 10. Amplified regions were TCR beta CDR3 sequences from RNA transcripts. HTBI primers drove first-round RT-PCR of the TCR CDR3. TCRdb used MiXCR to reprocess the multiplex PCR reads, holding one entry per CDR3 protein. This sample has about 640,000 distinct CDR3 sequences, with about a fifth found just once. On this clonotype: Its antigen remains unidentified.

Study-level findings and limits: The model foresaw ophthalmopathy a median around 6 months prior to onset.

This TCR was sampled from a man between 25 and 39 years old with Graves' ophthalmopathy. The specimen was blood. The V call is TRBV27, the J call TRBJ2-1; 8 nucleotides match TRBD1. Here the CDR3 reads CASSAPDRGGYNEQFF. CDR3 in DNA: TGTGCCAGCAGTGCGCCCGACAGGGGAGGATACAATGAGCAGTTCTTC.